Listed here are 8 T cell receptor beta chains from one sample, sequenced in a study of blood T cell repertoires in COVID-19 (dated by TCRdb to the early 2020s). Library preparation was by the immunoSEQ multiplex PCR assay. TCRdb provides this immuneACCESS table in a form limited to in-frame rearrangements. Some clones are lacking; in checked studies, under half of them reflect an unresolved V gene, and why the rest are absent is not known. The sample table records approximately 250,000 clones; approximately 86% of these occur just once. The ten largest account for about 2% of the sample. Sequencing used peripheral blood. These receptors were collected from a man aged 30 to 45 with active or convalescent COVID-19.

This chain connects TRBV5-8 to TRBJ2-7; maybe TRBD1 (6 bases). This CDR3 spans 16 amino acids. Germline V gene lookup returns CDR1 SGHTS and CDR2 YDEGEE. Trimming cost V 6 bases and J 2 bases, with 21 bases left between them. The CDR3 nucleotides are TGTGCCAGCACTCACACAACGGCGGACAGACCCTACGAGCAGTACTTC. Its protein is CASTHTTADRPYEQYF.

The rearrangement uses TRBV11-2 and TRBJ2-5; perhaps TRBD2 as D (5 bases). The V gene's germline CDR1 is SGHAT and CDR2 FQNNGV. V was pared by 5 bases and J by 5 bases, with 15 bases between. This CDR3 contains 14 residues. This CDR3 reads CASSPAGVRETQYF. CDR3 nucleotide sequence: TGTGCCAGCAGCCCCGCCGGGGTTAGGGAGACCCAGTACTTC.

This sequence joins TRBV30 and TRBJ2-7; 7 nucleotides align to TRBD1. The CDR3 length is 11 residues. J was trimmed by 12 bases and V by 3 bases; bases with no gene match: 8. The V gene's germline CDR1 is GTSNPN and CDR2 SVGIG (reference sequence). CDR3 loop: CAWSKGGDLYF. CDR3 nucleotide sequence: TGTGCCTGGAGCAAAGGGGGCGATTTGTACTTC.

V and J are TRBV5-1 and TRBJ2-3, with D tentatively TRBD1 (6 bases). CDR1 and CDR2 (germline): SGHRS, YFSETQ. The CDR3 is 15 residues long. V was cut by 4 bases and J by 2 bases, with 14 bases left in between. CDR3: CASSPRGAHTDTQYF. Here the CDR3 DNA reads TGCGCCAGCAGCCCCAGGGGCGCGCACACAGATACGCAGTATTTT.

The CDR3 DNA is TGCGCCAGCAGCCAAGTAAGCGGGGAGTTGCACGAGCAGTACTTC. Translation: CASSQVSGELHEQYF. The rearrangement links TRBV4-1 to TRBJ2-7, with 7 bases lining up with TRBD2. The germline V gene encodes CDR1 MGHRA and CDR2 YSYEKL. CDR3 length: 15 amino acids. After removal of 1 base from V and 5 bases from J, the junction contained 8 bases not matched to a gene.

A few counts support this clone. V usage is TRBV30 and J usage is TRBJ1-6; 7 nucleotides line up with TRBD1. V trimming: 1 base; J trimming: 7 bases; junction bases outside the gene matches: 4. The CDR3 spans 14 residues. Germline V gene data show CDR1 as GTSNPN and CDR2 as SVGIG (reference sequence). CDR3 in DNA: TGTGCCTGGAGTGCCACCAGGGGGAATTCACCCCTCCACTTT. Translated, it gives CAWSATRGNSPLHF.

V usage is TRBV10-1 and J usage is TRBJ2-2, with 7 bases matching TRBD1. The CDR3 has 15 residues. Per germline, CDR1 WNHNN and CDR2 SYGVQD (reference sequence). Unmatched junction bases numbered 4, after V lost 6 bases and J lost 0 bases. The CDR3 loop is CASRSGTANTGELFF. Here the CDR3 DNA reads TGCGCCAGCAGGTCCGGGACAGCGAACACCGGGGAGCTGTTTTTT.

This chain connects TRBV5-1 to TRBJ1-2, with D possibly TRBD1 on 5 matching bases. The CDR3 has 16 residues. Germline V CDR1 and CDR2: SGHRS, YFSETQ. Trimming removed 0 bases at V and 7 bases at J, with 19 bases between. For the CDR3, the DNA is TGCGCCAGCAGCTTGGATGCGGCAGGGACGGAGGGTGGCTACACCTTC. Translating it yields CASSLDAAGTEGGYTF.